The sequence of this T cell receptor (beta chain) was determined in a study of cytomegalovirus exposure and HLA in healthy donors (dated by TCRdb to 2017 to 2019). General notes on the study: An earlier analysis of several hundred of the donors reported 276 Gb of sequence data and 95 million to 140 million unique TCR beta sequences obtained from about 180 million T cells. An early release covering roughly 640 HLA-typed donors comprised 300 to 350 gigabases of sequencing data and some 79 million unique TCR sequences. Of the 300 to 500 genotyped donors, 75% to 85% were placed in the genetic ancestry cluster associated with self-reported Caucasian donors. The aim of the study was to test whether cataloging public T cell receptors could identify signatures of past pathogen exposure. The study used immunosequencing to profile the T cell repertoires of hundreds of subjects and linked those repertoires to cytomegalovirus serostatus. A separate validation cohort of roughly 110 different subjects was used in addition to the roughly 720-subject first cohort. To predict cytomegalovirus infection status, the study brought together high-throughput TCR immunosequencing, statistical association of individual TCRs with disease status, and machine learning. In a later analysis, previously published TCR beta repertoires from more than 500 donors were re-analyzed and high-resolution HLA genotyping was added so that TCR occurrence patterns could be studied. In the later analysis, no new phenotypic data were used to find candidate immune exposures; instead, reliance was placed on TCR beta sequences and their occurrence across donors. In an earlier analysis of about 590 of the donors, high-throughput TCR beta sequencing was used to judge whether each TCR beta V gene segment behaved as functional or pseudogenic. Donor age, sex, ethnicity and CMV serostatus were compiled together with the repertoire data. In a later genetic analysis, genome-wide SNP genotypes for 398 of the 666 donors were used, and that subset was treated as a discovery cohort. All discovery cohort repertoires had been generated on a single sequencing platform. Class I and class II HLA loci were covered by the typing at four-digit resolution. The number of donors typed differed by locus, with roughly 620-640 for A, B, C, DRB1 and DQB1, more than 500 for DQA1, 600 to 610 for DPA1, and 472 for DPB1. Roughly five DR-DQ haplotypes were treated as single units for association and clustering because of strong linkage in the cohort. Among 300 to 500 genotyped donors of the cohort, an average of approximately 240,000 unique TCR beta nucleotide sequences was sequenced per donor, of which roughly 17% were non-productive. The paper as a whole reports these results and caveats: A total of about 180 TCR beta chains were listed by the study as associated with cytomegalovirus. Compared with equally common non-associated chains, HLA-associated TCR beta chains in a later analysis were more clonally expanded and had lower generation probabilities. In a later analysis, the rate of TCR association differed among HLA loci, with DRB1 alleles having the most associated TCRs and HLA-C alleles having the fewest. The cohort was sequenced for TCR beta chains only, and without alpha or paired-chain data the features that could be detected were limited. In a later genetic analysis, a missense DCLRE1C variant was associated with V-gene and J-gene trimming of TCR beta chains, and the association was replicated in an independent cohort. In an earlier analysis of several hundred of the donors, most TCR beta V segments were observed in productive rearrangements about 87% or about 30% of the time, broadly matching IMGT annotations. In vitro tests confirmed that three of the cytomegalovirus-associated TCR beta chains recognize cytomegalovirus antigens. When HLA alleles, especially DR and DQ, strongly co-occurred, TCR associations were difficult to assign to individual alleles. According to a later genetic analysis, donors in an Asian-associated ancestry cluster had fewer N-insertions in productive TCRs than the roughly 700-donor mean. In both the original and validation cohorts, the classifier was reported to diagnose cytomegalovirus status with high specificity and sensitivity. A later analysis associated 16,951 TCR beta sequences with specific HLA alleles at a false discovery rate of 0.05. A further reported finding was that TCR beta sequences accurately predicted the HLA-A and HLA-B alleles for most subjects in the first cohort. Correlated functional status among segregating V segments might reflect linkage disequilibrium, but an unknown experimental factor could not be ruled out. Because counts were too low, roughly 16 rarely observed V segments, including chromosome 9 orphons, were excluded from the earlier analysis of some 540 of the donors. A cluster of highly shared sequence variants was judged likely to represent a technical artifact of the sequencing pipeline. The only immune exposure information available for the cohort was CMV serostatus. Most TCR sequences were seen in very few donors, while some public TCRs were found in many individuals. It was suggested by the authors that the approach could potentially be generalized to other disease states and immunological phenotypes. Some IMGT-functional V segments, including TRBV6-2 and TRBV6-3, could not be told apart with the 87-base-pair reads, so those segments were excluded. Presence/absence analyses assumed roughly uniform sequencing depth across donors, an assumption that may not hold. In a later analysis, several top co-occurrence clusters were reported to appear linked to parvovirus B19, influenza, CMV and Epstein-Barr virus. Because HLA typing was missing for some donors at each locus, association tests included only the typed subset. Most CMV-associated TCR beta chains appeared to be HLA-restricted in a later analysis, and the HLA associations seemed to be driven largely by CMV exposure.

This clone was seen a few times. It lacks a known antigen. Per-base qualities were not stored, and no clone one base away is much larger. In total, over 600 healthy bone marrow donors made up the cohort. At the time of sampling, all cohort members were nominally healthy, though unrecorded immune exposures were likely present. The donor was CMV seronegative and belonged to the group of over 350 seronegative cohort members. A peripheral blood sample was provided by each donor, and peripheral blood mononuclear cells were used for TCR beta sequencing. The Qiagen DNeasy Blood Extraction Kit was used to extract genomic DNA from the blood cell samples. Spanning cysteine to phenylalanine, the CDR3 consists of 14 amino acids. The DNA shown is the 42-base CDR3, in frame from base 1. Trimming at the junction amounts to 5 bases on V and 5 bases on J, and the germline ends lie 13 bases apart. The germline V gene specifies MNHEY as CDR1 and SVGAGI as CDR2.

Preparation of the library involved the immunoSEQ multiplex PCR assay. The multiplex PCR relied on a mix of 60 forward primers for TCR Vbeta segments and 13 reverse primers for TCR Jbeta segments. The CDR3 region of rearranged TCR beta genes was amplified from genomic DNA with a multiplex PCR assay. The amplified TCR beta libraries were sequenced on the Illumina HiSeq System as 87-base-pair reads. On the study's bioinformatics: A later analysis tallied about 77 million unique TCR beta chains across the 700 or so repertoires, and about 10 million of those chains were shared by two or more donors. To remove PCR and sequencing errors, raw reads were error-corrected and collapsed into unique sequences using a nearest-neighbor algorithm that merged closely related sequences. Alignment of CDR3 sequences to IMGT reference sequences was used to assign V, D and J gene segments. Each retained sequence needed at least a six-nucleotide match to both a V gene segment and a J gene segment. A rearrangement was called productive if the CDR3 had no stop codons and remained in frame with V and J, and every other rearrangement was called non-productive. Following IMGT convention, CDR3 was defined as the stretch from the second conserved V-encoded cysteine up to the conserved J-encoded phenylalanine. In an earlier analysis of approximately 590 of the donors, sequences lacking an unambiguous match to a single V gene segment were excluded. An earlier analysis of 550 to 650 of the donors classified V segments as functional when productive rearrangements were above 56.7% and as segregating when the standard deviation between donors was above 5%. A statistical classification framework was developed to diagnose cytomegalovirus status using the catalog of TCR beta chain sequences. V and J gene assignment, in a later analysis, came from comparing TCR nucleotide sequences with IMGT/GENE-DB human TR gene sequences. The TCRdist pipeline was used in a later analysis to assign CDR3 sequences and most-parsimonious VDJ recombination scenarios. In a later analysis, each TCR beta chain was defined by its CDR3 amino acid sequence together with its V-gene family, and reads without a unique V-gene family were excluded. As a way to deal with suspected cross-contamination and a sequencing artifact, a later analysis dropped 450 to 600 nucleotide sequences that were highly shared and had low generation probability. A later analysis calculated a clonal expansion index for each public chain from normalized within-repertoire ranks of inferred template counts. In a later analysis, generation probabilities were computed using a VDJ recombination model fitted to out-of-frame rearrangements, and the results were checked against IGoR. A later analysis scored TCR-TCR, TCR-HLA and TCR-CMV co-occurrence with hypergeometric tests, applying a repertoire-size bias correction to TCR pairs. False discovery rates were estimated in a later analysis by permuting HLA or CMV assignments 20 times. In a later analysis, co-occurring TCRs were grouped using DBSCAN, with TCRdist sequence similarity added in when clustering inside HLA-allele-positive subsets. Co-occurrence clustering excluded repertoires with fewer than 30,000 or more than 120,000 public chains, plus five with anomalous nucleotide sharing. TCRdb took over this immuneACCESS table, retaining in-frame rearrangements with V and J assigned. Such tables are incomplete; in checked studies, under half of the missing clones stem from an unresolved V gene, and the remainder is unexplained. The V and J calls and clone size are taken from that table; D and trimming were inferred from the DNA. For this sample there are more than 85,000 clones; just under 80% appear just once. The top ten hold around 1.3% of the sample.

The material sequenced was PBMCs. The sequence derives from a man aged 25 to 40 in good health and CMV-seronegative. The sequence is built from TRBV6-5 and TRBJ1-5, with the D gene call left open. CDR3 reads: CASSHGVGDQPQHF. At the DNA level, the sequence is TGTGCCAGCAGTCACGGGGTAGGCGATCAGCCCCAGCATTTT.